This T cell receptor beta chain was sequenced in a study of yellow fever vaccine responses in identical twins. Findings of the study overall: After vaccination, twins' T cell response reportedly seemed partly convergent, partly personalized.

Comments on this clonotype: The target antigen is unknown.

V lost 2 bases and J lost 4, with 9 bases in between. Germline V gene data show CDR1 as SQVTM and CDR2 as ANQGSEA. This CDR3 is built from 12 residues. One entry per CDR3 protein, called by TCRdb with MiXCR from the RT-PCR reads. The repertoire consists of roughly 3,600 distinct CDR3 sequences, with around 87% occurring once and the leading ten covering less than 2%. The input for sequencing was T cells from blood (PBMCs), unsorted or a sorted subset (not recorded which), taken before or after yellow fever vaccination (not recorded which). The sequence was obtained from a woman between 18 and 29 years old who received the yellow fever vaccine. The chain combines TRBV29-1 with TRBJ2-7; D ambiguous. The CDR3 DNA reads TGCAGCGTTGAAACCGGGTTATACGAGCAGTACTTC. Encoded protein: CSVETGLYEQYF.